This TCR beta chain was found in a study of control samples from healthy donors and cancer patients. Per germline, CDR1 SGHRS and CDR2 YFSETQ. V dropped 0 bases and J dropped 6; count of bases not matched to a gene: 7. The CDR3 runs to 16 residues. Using immunoSEQ multiplex PCR, the repertoire was profiled, and TCRdb retains in-frame clones only, with some absent. The sample carries roughly 400,000 clones, 75% to 95% recorded once. The source of this sequence is a man aged 35-49 years with head and neck cancer. The sample taken for sequencing was PBMCs. The rearrangement joins TRBV5-1 to TRBJ2-7; TRBD1 agrees at 12 bases. The CDR3 nucleotides read TGCGCCAGCAGCTTGGCCGTTGGGACAGGGGGCGCCGAGCAGTACTTC. This sequence encodes CASSLAVGTGGAEQYF.